Below are 32 T cell receptor beta chains sequenced from a single sample in a study of neurological immune-mediated disorders. MiXCR, run by TCRdb on the 5' RACE reads, gives a single entry per CDR3 protein. Of approximately 40,000 distinct CDR3 sequences in the sample, 9% to 12% are singletons; the top ten hold approximately 7%. Sequencing was performed on PBMCs. The source of these receptors is a woman aged 30 to 39 with HTLV-1-associated myelopathy (HAM/TSP).

This clonotype was seen a handful of times. This chain links TRBV7-9 with TRBJ2-7; a weak D match, TRBD2 (5 bases). With 2 bases removed from V and 6 bases from J, the gap between germline ends came to 8 bases. The CDR3 spans 12 residues. From germline, CDR1 is SEHNR and CDR2 FQNEAQ (reference sequence). CDR3: CASSLNGVEQYF. The CDR3 region has the DNA TGTGCCAGCAGCTTAAACGGGGTCGAGCAGTACTTC.

The chain recombines TRBV5-1 with TRBJ1-5, with TRBD1 identical over 10 bases. The CDR3 is 15 residues long. Germline lookup yields CDR1 SGHRS and CDR2 YFSETQ. The V and J ends lost 0 bases and 5 bases, in that order; junction bases with no gene match: 2. The CDR3 coding sequence is TGCGCCAGCAGCTTGGACGGGACAGGGGATCAGCCCCAGCATTTT. Amino acids: CASSLDGTGDQPQHF.

Many counts were recorded for this clonotype. The rearrangement joins TRBV12-3 or TRBV12-4 to TRBJ2-2, with D tentatively TRBD2 (6 bases). The ends were cut back, 5 bases at V and 5 bases at J, with 27 bases in the middle. The CDR3 totals 19 residues. DNA of the CDR3: TGTGCCAGCAGTCCCACATTTGGGCGGGGTGGTTCAAGGACCGGGGAGCTGTTTTTT. Translating it yields CASSPTFGRGGSRTGELFF.

This clonotype was counted many times. For the CDR3, the DNA is TGCAGTGCTATCAGGGAAAACTACGAGCAGTACTTC. This translates into CSAIRENYEQYF. The rearrangement links TRBV20-1 to TRBJ2-7, with D maybe TRBD1 (5 bases). Germline CDR1 reads DFQATT; CDR2 reads SNEGSKA (reference sequence). The CDR3 consists of 12 residues. Trimming took off 4 bases at V and 3 bases at J, with 10 bases between the two ends.

This clonotype appeared many times. The V and J genes are TRBV20-1 and TRBJ2-1; 15 bases are shared with TRBD2. Looked up from germline, CDR1 is DFQATT and CDR2 is SNEGSKA (reference sequence). The CDR3 loop spans 17 amino acids. J gave up 7 bases and V 0 bases, and 7 bases lay outside the gene matches. The CDR3 spells CSAREGTSGGSENEQFF. The CDR3 nucleotides are TGCAGTGCTAGAGAGGGGACTAGCGGGGGGTCAGAGAATGAGCAGTTCTTC.

Ten or more counts support this clonotype. V usage is TRBV5-1 and J usage is TRBJ2-2; 8 bases are a match to TRBD1. Trimming cost V 4 bases and J 0 bases; bases outside gene matches: 5. The CDR3 has 16 residues. Germline CDR1 reads SGHRS; CDR2 reads YFSETQ. The CDR3 sequence is CASSPGQATNTGELFF. The CDR3 region has the DNA TGCGCCAGCAGCCCGGGACAGGCCACGAACACCGGGGAGCTGTTTTTT.

This clonotype showed up many times. This rearrangement joins TRBV20-1 to TRBJ2-1, with a weak D call TRBD2 (6 bases). Looked up from germline, CDR1 is DFQATT and CDR2 is SNEGSKA (reference sequence). The CDR3 totals 14 residues. Trimming removed 1 base at V and 6 bases at J, with 13 bases between. As DNA, the CDR3 is TGCAGTGCTAGAGGCGCGGGGCTGCCCAATGAGCAGTTCTTC. This codes for CSARGAGLPNEQFF.

The table lists this clonotype with a count of one. A read error may be the cause here, since a much bigger clone is one base away. The V gene is TRBV5-1, the J gene TRBJ1-1; TRBD1 might be the D (6 bases). The length of the CDR3 is 14 residues. Germline-derived CDR1 and CDR2 are SGHRS and YFSETQ. V lost 10 bases and J 5 bases, leaving 21 bases between the germline ends. The CDR3, as DNA: TGCGCCGACGCCGCCGGTGGGGGGCGTACTGAAGCTTTCTTT. Translated: CADAAGGGRTEAFF.

This clonotype was seen repeatedly, ten times or more. The chain has TRBV20-1 and TRBJ2-1; TRBD2 agrees at 8 bases. Germline lookup yields CDR1 DFQATT and CDR2 SNEGSKA (reference sequence). This CDR3 comprises 13 residues. The ends lost 8 bases at V and 8 bases at J; junction bases unmatched: 11. Here the CDR3 reads CSLTSGREDEQFF. CDR3 nucleotide sequence: TGCAGTCTTACTAGCGGACGAGAAGATGAGCAGTTCTTC.

The chain couples TRBV12-3 or TRBV12-4 to TRBJ2-3; no definite D call. CDR3 size: 14 residues. Deletions cut 7 bases from V and 0 bases from J, with 11 bases between. CDR3 amino acids: CASKNGYSTDTQYF. CDR3 DNA: TGTGCCAGCAAGAATGGTTACAGCACAGATACGCAGTATTTT.

This clonotype was counted ten times or more. The J gene is TRBJ1-5, the V gene TRBV5-1, with D possibly TRBD1 on 6 matching bases. Germline values: CDR1 SGHRS, CDR2 YFSETQ. V was trimmed by 0 bases and J by 0 bases, leaving 7 bases between them. This CDR3 contains 15 residues. The chain's CDR3 is CASSLEGVSNQPQHF. The DNA of the CDR3 is TGCGCCAGCAGCTTGGAGGGGGTTAGCAATCAGCCCCAGCATTTT.

Ten or more counts support this clonotype. The chain couples TRBV5-1 to TRBJ2-7; 9 nucleotides agree with TRBD1. Per germline, CDR1 SGHRS and CDR2 YFSETQ. The length of the CDR3 is 15 residues. The V and J ends lost 5 bases and 2 bases, in that order; junction bases with no gene match: 8. The CDR3 sequence is CASSFPGTGTYEQYF. The CDR3 nucleotides read TGCGCCAGCAGTTTCCCCGGGACAGGGACCTACGAGCAGTACTTC.

This clonotype was picked up a small number of times. This sequence joins TRBV6-5 and TRBJ1-1; D not certain. The CDR3 is 15 amino acids. Trimming stripped 2 bases from V and 1 base from J, with 11 bases between. In germline, CDR1 is MNHEY, CDR2 SVGAGI. The CDR3 nucleotides are TGTGCCAGCAGTTACGGGTCTCCGCAGAACACTGAAGCTTTCTTT. This codes for CASSYGSPQNTEAFF.

This clonotype has a count of ten or more. The rearrangement joins TRBV20-1 to TRBJ1-6; 10 positions match TRBD1. The CDR3 is made up of 15 amino acids. V lost 5 bases, J lost 13 bases, and 14 bases stayed unmatched. CDR1 and CDR2 from the germline V gene are DFQATT and SNEGSKA (reference sequence). The CDR3 DNA is TGCAGTGCTTTGAGAACCGGACAGGGGGTGGGGCCCCTCCACTTT. It yields the protein CSALRTGQGVGPLHF.

This clonotype came up many times. V gene TRBV5-1 combines with J gene TRBJ2-5; D possibly uses TRBD1 or TRBD2 (5 bases each). The germline V gene has CDR1 SGHRS and CDR2 YFSETQ. Trimming took off 0 bases at V and 5 bases at J, with 8 bases between the two ends. CDR3 length: 13 amino acids. The CDR3 here is CASSLGREETQYF. DNA of the CDR3: TGCGCCAGCAGCTTGGGCAGGGAGGAGACCCAGTACTTC.

This clonotype was counted at least ten times. This chain uses TRBV20-1 with TRBJ2-7; 12 bases fit TRBD2. Per germline, CDR1 DFQATT and CDR2 SNEGSKA (reference sequence). J was trimmed by 6 bases and V by 6 bases; bases with no gene match: 12. The CDR3 totals 15 residues. The DNA of the CDR3 is TGCAGTGCCTCGACTAGCGGGGGCCATCATCTCGAGCAGTACTTC. It is translated as CSASTSGGHHLEQYF.

With regard to this clonotype: Its ends do not fully match the called genes, so a read error is possible. The rearrangement uses TRBV5-1 and TRBJ2-1; D is possibly TRBD1 (6 bases). The CDR3 runs 14 residues. CDR1 SGHRS and CDR2 YFSETQ come from the germline V gene. CDR3 region: CTSSSGQSYNEQFF. CDR3 nucleotide sequence: TGCACCAGCAGCAGTGGACAGTCCTACAATGAGCAGTTCTTC.

This clonotype was counted at least ten times. The chain has TRBV5-1 and TRBJ1-1; D perhaps matches TRBD1 (6 bases). Germline V gene data show CDR1 as SGHRS and CDR2 as YFSETQ. The CDR3 covers 14 residues. Trimming removed 1 base at V and 2 bases at J, with 9 bases between. The CDR3 coding sequence is TGCGCCAGCAGCTTGCAGGGGCAAAACACTGAAGCTTTCTTT. It translates to CASSLQGQNTEAFF. Using reference TRBV5-1 and TRBJ1-1 for the parts outside the CDR3, the full variable domain is KAGVTQTPRYLIKTRGQQVTLSCSPISGHRSVSWYQQTPGQGLQFLFEYFSETQRNKGNFPGRFSGRQFSNSRSEMNVSTLELGDSALYLCASSLQGQNTEAFFGQGTRLTVV.

This clonotype was detected ten times or more. The J gene is TRBJ1-1, the V gene TRBV27; D might be TRBD1 (5 bases). V lost 3 bases, J lost 2 bases, and 13 bases lay in between. There are 15 residues in the CDR3. Germline loops: CDR1 MNHEY, CDR2 SMNVEV (reference sequence). The CDR3 DNA is TGTGCCAGCAGTTTGTGGGGGGACCAAAACACTGAAGCTTTCTTT. Its translation: CASSLWGDQNTEAFF.

A remark on this clonotype: With a much larger clone just one base away, this may be a read error. V gene TRBV7-9 combines with J gene TRBJ1-5; tentative D call: TRBD1 (5 bases). CDR3 length equals 15 residues. Germline V gives CDR1 SEHNR, CDR2 FQNEAQ (reference sequence). The DNA for the CDR3 is TGTGACAGCAGCTTAGCAGGGAGGAGCAATCAGCCCCAGCATTTT. It encodes CDSSLAGRSNQPQHF.

A remark on this clonotype: A clone one base away is much larger, so this may be a read error. This sequence joins TRBV19 and TRBJ2-2, with D uncertain. The CDR3 loop spans 11 amino acids. The germline V gene encodes CDR1 LNHDA and CDR2 SQIVND (reference sequence). Trimming removed 3 bases from V and 9 bases from J, with 5 bases in between. CDR3 coding DNA: TGTGCCAGTAGTATTATAAGGGAGCTGTTTTTT. Protein sequence: CASSIIRELFF.

This clonotype was seen repeatedly, ten times or more. The V gene is TRBV20-1, the J gene TRBJ1-1, with unresolved D. There are 15 residues in the CDR3. With 6 bases removed from V and 1 base from J, the gap between germline ends came to 18 bases. Germline values: CDR1 DFQATT, CDR2 SNEGSKA (reference sequence). CDR3 amino acids: CSAIRGSLGNTEAFF. CDR3 bases: TGCAGTGCCATACGGGGATCCTTAGGGAACACTGAAGCTTTCTTT.

There are many counts of this clonotype. The V and J genes are TRBV10-3 and TRBJ1-2; TRBD1 aligns across 8 bases. V lost 0 bases to trimming and J lost 6 bases; unmatched junction nucleotides: 3. The germline CDR1 and CDR2 sequences are ENHRY and SYGVKD. This CDR3 has 14 residues. CDR3 loop: CAISESDRANGYTF. The CDR3 DNA sequence: TGTGCCATCAGTGAGTCGGACAGGGCAAATGGCTACACCTTC.

This clonotype has a count of ten or more. The V gene is TRBV15, the J gene TRBJ2-7; D may correspond to TRBD1 or TRBD2 (5 bases each). Trimming pared 0 bases from V and 3 bases from J, leaving 33 bases between. CDR3 size: 22 residues. CDR1 and CDR2 from the germline V gene are LNHNV and YYDKDF (reference sequence). CDR3 loop: CATSREVRSLPGPMRSFYEQYF. In DNA, the CDR3 is TGTGCCACCAGCAGAGAGGTCCGGTCGCTTCCGGGGCCTATGCGGTCTTTCTACGAGCAGTACTTC.

This clonotype showed up many times. This chain connects TRBV20-1 to TRBJ1-2; unclear D gene. Trimming took off 6 bases at V and 6 bases at J, with 17 bases between the two ends. The germline V gene has CDR1 DFQATT and CDR2 SNEGSKA (reference sequence). The CDR3 has 13 amino acids. CDR3 sequence: CSAPSRSQDGYTF. In DNA, the CDR3 is TGCAGTGCCCCGAGTAGGTCTCAAGATGGCTACACCTTC.

Ten or more counts support this clonotype. The genes are TRBV5-1 and TRBJ1-1; D is perhaps TRBD1 (5 bases). In germline, CDR1 is SGHRS, CDR2 YFSETQ. Trimming took 1 base from V and 10 from J, leaving 11 bases between them. The CDR3 length is 12 residues. The CDR3 DNA sequence: TGCGCCAGCAGCTTGCAAGGGGATAGAGCTTTCTTT. Amino acids: CASSLQGDRAFF.

At least ten counts were recorded for this clonotype. The CDR3 DNA is TGCGCCAGCAGCTTGTACGCGGGAGGAAGCTCCTACAATGAGCAGTTCTTC. This translates into CASSLYAGGSSYNEQFF. V is TRBV5-1 and J is TRBJ2-1; 8 positions match TRBD2. The CDR3 runs 17 residues. J was trimmed by 0 bases and V by 1 base; bases with no gene match: 6. CDR1 and CDR2 (germline): SGHRS, YFSETQ.

This clonotype was recorded many times. V is TRBV20-1 and J is TRBJ1-4; D uncertain. V lost 5 bases and J 4 bases, leaving 17 bases between the germline ends. From germline, CDR1 is DFQATT and CDR2 SNEGSKA (reference sequence). This CDR3 contains 15 residues. The CDR3 here is CSAGSGTGNNEKLFF. CDR3 bases: TGCAGTGCTGGTAGTGGAACTGGGAATAATGAAAAACTGTTTTTT.

This clonotype was observed at least ten times. This chain uses TRBV6-5 with TRBJ1-1; 7 nucleotides agree with TRBD1. The length of the CDR3 is 15 residues. The trim removed 4 bases at V and 3 bases at J, leaving 8 bases unmatched. CDR1 and CDR2 from the germline V gene are MNHEY and SVGAGI. The CDR3 nucleotides read TGTGCCAGCAGTTCGGGGGCAGGGGGGGACACTGAAGCTTTCTTT. Protein sequence: CASSSGAGGDTEAFF.

In this sample, this clonotype turned up many times. This chain connects TRBV7-2 to TRBJ1-2; D may be TRBD1 (6 bases). From germline, CDR1 is SGHTA and CDR2 FQGNSA. Trimming pared 4 bases from V and 7 bases from J, leaving 22 bases between. CDR3 length: 16 amino acids. The CDR3: CASSSHPTGTGAGYTF. For the CDR3, the DNA is TGTGCCAGCAGCTCCCACCCCACAGGGACGGGGGCTGGCTACACCTTC.

This clonotype has a count of ten or more. The chain links TRBV7-8 to TRBJ2-5; 14 nucleotides line up with TRBD2. J lost 13 bases, V lost 0 bases, and 10 bases had no gene match. Per the germline V gene, CDR1 is SGHVS and CDR2 is FQNEAQ. This CDR3 has 16 amino acids. The CDR3 DNA reads TGTGCCAGCAGCTTAGCAGAGGGACTAGCGGGGGCGAGACGGTACTTC. Translated: CASSLAEGLAGARRYF.

This clonotype was seen repeatedly, ten times or more. The chain joins TRBV7-2 to TRBJ1-2; weak D call: TRBD1 (5 bases). Trimming shortened V by 1 base and J by 6 bases, and 15 bases separated the two germline ends. CDR1 and CDR2 from the germline V gene are SGHTA and FQGNSA. The length of the CDR3 is 15 residues. The CDR3 bases are TGTGCCAGCAGCTTAGGGCTGGGACGTTTGGATGGCTACACCTTC. It translates to CASSLGLGRLDGYTF.